These T cell receptor beta chains were read from a single sample in a study of regulatory T cells in long-lasting Graves disease. TCRdb fed the multiplex PCR reads into MiXCR, producing one record per CDR3 protein. The sample gives roughly 430,000 distinct CDR3 sequences, roughly 15% of which show up once; over 8.5% is in the top ten. These data were also reused for a study on T cells in Graves' hyperthyroidism and ophthalmopathy.

Sequencing used peripheral blood mononuclear cells (PBMCs), obtained at new diagnosis, from a patient treated with antithyroid drugs. Every receptor here comes from a woman in her 30s with Graves disease. The CDR3 runs from the conserved cysteine through the conserved F or W. The D gene is left open where the match is weak. A clone size is listed for some rows: how often the clone was seen (once, few, many), or a class if it is expanded.

V	J	size	D	CDR3	DNA
TRBV2	TRBJ1-5	many	TRBD1	CASSEAQTGGHQPQHF	TGTGCCAGCAGTGAAGCTCAGACAGGGGGGCATCAGCCCCAGCATTTT
TRBV5-4	TRBJ2-5	NA	NA	CASKLNDLPQETQYF	TGTGCCAGCAAACTCAACGATCTACCCCAAGAGACCCAGTACTTC
TRBV9	TRBJ2-3	NA	TRBD1	CASSGTGDGTDTQYF	TGTGCCAGCAGCGGGACAGGGGACGGCACAGATACGCAGTATTTT
TRBV27	TRBJ2-7	many	NA	CASREDGDSYEQYF	TGTGCCAGCAGAGAAGACGGAGACTCCTACGAGCAGTACTTC
TRBV11-1	TRBJ2-1	many	TRBD2	CASSLGDRLAGDPSYNEQFF	TGTGCCAGCAGCTTAGGGGACCGACTAGCGGGAGACCCATCGTACAATGAGCAGTTCTTC
TRBV28	TRBJ1-1	many	NA	CASSPWGSESTEAFF	TGTGCCAGCAGCCCCTGGGGCTCGGAAAGCACTGAAGCTTTCTTT
TRBV7-2	TRBJ1-6	NA	NA	CASSGRDFGSPLHF	TGTGCCAGCAGCGGCAGGGACTTTGGATCACCCCTCCACTTT
TRBV30	TRBJ1-2	few	TRBD1	CAWSHNRGYGYTF	TGTGCCTGGAGTCATAACAGGGGCTATGGCTACACCTTC
TRBV6-1	TRBJ2-7	many	NA	CASSPMGADAYEQYF	TGTGCCAGCAGCCCGATGGGAGCGGACGCCTACGAGCAGTACTTC
TRBV20-1	TRBJ2-5	many	NA	CSAMEQETQYF	TGCAGTGCTATGGAACAAGAGACCCAGTACTTC
TRBV2	TRBJ1-1	many	TRBD1	CASTLGDRQAFF	TGTGCCAGCACCTTAGGGGACAGACAAGCTTTCTTT
TRBV4-3	TRBJ2-6	NA	TRBD1	CASSQRMTGRSISGANVLTF	TGCGCCAGCAGCCAACGAATGACAGGGCGGTCGATATCTGGGGCCAACGTCCTGACTTTC
TRBV2	TRBJ1-5	many	TRBD1	CASRRTGVDQPQHF	TGTGCCAGCAGGAGGACAGGGGTTGATCAGCCCCAGCATTTT
TRBV12-5	TRBJ2-1	NA	TRBD1	CASGFGQGEQFF	TGTGCTAGTGGTTTCGGACAGGGGGAGCAGTTCTTC
TRBV15	TRBJ1-2	NA	NA	CATSRDLGGYTF	TGTGCCACCAGCAGAGATTTAGGGGGCTACACCTTC
TRBV7-9	TRBJ2-2	many	TRBD2	CASSSDFSGDVTGELFF	TGTGCCAGCAGCTCCGACTTTAGCGGGGACGTCACCGGGGAGCTGTTTTTT
TRBV5-1	TRBJ2-5	once	TRBD1	CASGGTGATETQYF	TGCGCCAGCGGGGGGACAGGGGCCACGGAGACCCAGTACTTC
TRBV18	TRBJ1-4	many	NA	CASSPRQATNEKLFF	TGTGCCAGCTCACCACGACAGGCAACTAATGAAAAACTGTTTTTT
TRBV3-1	TRBJ2-1	many	NA	CASSQDRTYNEQFF	TGTGCCAGCAGCCAAGATCGCACGTACAATGAGCAGTTCTTC
TRBV30	TRBJ1-2	many	NA	CAWSVKTRAIKHGYTF	TGTGCCTGGAGTGTAAAGACTCGGGCGATAAAGCATGGCTACACCTTC
TRBV27	TRBJ1-6	few	NA	CASSFRATYNSPLHF	TGTGCCAGCAGTTTTAGGGCTACCTATAATTCACCCCTCCACTTT
TRBV7-9	TRBJ1-2	many	NA	CASSYDPKGSGYTF	TGTGCCAGCAGCTACGACCCCAAGGGGTCGGGCTACACCTTC
TRBV6-1	TRBJ1-6	NA	NA	CASSVGGKNSPLHF	TGTGCCAGCAGTGTCGGGGGGAAAAATTCACCCCTCCACTTT
TRBV6-2/TRBV6-3	TRBJ1-4	NA	TRBD1	CASRDITGVADEKLFF	TGTGCCAGCAGAGATATTACAGGGGTTGCCGATGAAAAACTGTTTTTT
TRBV10-3	TRBJ2-5	NA	TRBD2	CAISETYSGTSFQETQYF	TGTGCCATCAGTGAGACTTATTCCGGGACTAGCTTCCAAGAGACCCAGTACTTC
TRBV20-1	TRBJ2-7	few	NA	CSAYNPPGAGYEQYF	TGCAGTGCCTACAATCCCCCCGGGGCTGGTTACGAGCAGTACTTC
TRBV5-5	TRBJ1-1	many	TRBD1	CASSLPTGRRAEAFF	TGTGCCAGCAGCTTGCCGACAGGGAGAAGAGCTGAAGCTTTCTTT
TRBV30	TRBJ1-2	many	NA	CASLWGAAIIYGYTF	TGTGCCTCCCTGTGGGGGGCAGCAATTATCTATGGCTACACCTTC
TRBV29-1	TRBJ2-7	NA	TRBD2	CSVLGERGSYERYF	TGCAGCGTCCTAGGGGAGCGGGGATCCTACGAGCGGTACTTC
TRBV3-1	TRBJ2-1	many	TRBD2	CASSQIRTSGYNEQFF	TGTGCCAGCAGCCAAATCAGGACTAGCGGATACAATGAGCAGTTCTTC
TRBV7-9	TRBJ2-7	NA	TRBD1	CASSFTGAGYEQYF	TGTGCCAGCAGCTTCACAGGGGCCGGATACGAGCAGTACTTC
TRBV11-2	TRBJ1-2	many	NA	CASSLAGDYGYTF	TGTGCCAGCAGCTTAGCAGGAGACTATGGCTACACCTTC
TRBV5-1	TRBJ2-7	many	TRBD2	CASSPLAGGPGEQYF	TGCGCCAGCAGCCCCCTCGCGGGAGGGCCGGGTGAGCAGTACTTC
TRBV7-8	TRBJ1-1	many	NA	CASSLAPNEAFF	TGTGCCAGCAGCTTAGCGCCTAATGAAGCTTTCTTT
TRBV27	TRBJ2-3	many	NA	CASSFTSQDTQYF	TGTGCCAGCAGTTTCACGTCGCAGGATACGCAGTATTTT
TRBV11-2	TRBJ1-1	many	TRBD1	CASSFSGGGTEAFF	TGTGCCAGCAGCTTCTCAGGGGGTGGTACTGAAGCTTTCTTT
TRBV3-1	TRBJ2-2	many	TRBD1	CASRQGGNTGELFF	TGTGCCAGCAGACAGGGGGGGAACACCGGGGAGCTGTTTTTT
TRBV20-1	TRBJ1-5	many	NA	CSAYQETNQPQHF	TGCAGTGCTTACCAGGAGACTAATCAGCCCCAGCATTTT
TRBV28	TRBJ2-5	NA	NA	CASSPPRGRPSQETQYF	TGTGCCAGCAGCCCCCCCCGGGGGCGGCCTTCCCAAGAGACCCAGTACTTC